This is a list of T cell receptor beta chains from one sample in a study of cytomegalovirus exposure and HLA in healthy donors. The data were produced by immunoSEQ multiplex PCR, yet TCRdb's version contains in-frame clones alone and is incomplete. The sample carries roughly 83,000 clones, over 60% recorded once. Specimen: PBMCs. The receptors were gathered from a man aged 55 to 70 in good health and CMV-seronegative. CDR3s include the opening cysteine and the closing phenylalanine or tryptophan.

J,V,CDR3
TRBJ2-7,TRBV18,CASSPLKLSSYEQYF
TRBJ2-2,TRBV10-3,CAINPGEGGTGELFF
TRBJ1-1,TRBV19,CASSSRTRGTEAFF
TRBJ2-1,TRBV11-1,CASSLVSLAGGQNEQFF
TRBJ1-1,TRBV27,CASSPLRDRGVTEAFF
TRBJ2-7,TRBV4-2,CASSQNCYEQYF
TRBJ1-1,TRBV2,CASIPEAVNTEAFF
TRBJ1-3,TRBV30,CAWSPSTVSGNTIYF
TRBJ1-1,TRBV30,CAWSVTLAGEAFF
TRBJ1-6,TRBV6-5,CASSYKQGPSPLHF
TRBJ2-5,TRBV23-1,CASSLRGAGETQYF
TRBJ2-7,TRBV5-1,CASSEGLAGGEQYF
TRBJ2-3,TRBV27,CASSLFHADTQYF
TRBJ2-1,TRBV6-6,CASSSNNEQFF
TRBJ2-3,TRBV6-1,CASSEPEGTDTQYF
TRBJ1-2,TRBV9,CASSETGGAGGYTF
TRBJ1-1,TRBV27,CASSLPGQGTEAFF
TRBJ1-5,TRBV7-9,CASSARDRGAGQPQHF
TRBJ1-2,TRBV6-1,CASSRTGGPNYGYTF
TRBJ2-7,TRBV30,CAWRLRSSGGQHF
TRBJ1-2,TRBV7-2,CASSLESRFGYTF
TRBJ2-5,TRBV5-1,CASSLAGETQYF
TRBJ2-5,TRBV6-5,CASSYSGRVGETQYF
TRBJ1-6,TRBV4-1,CASSQDQGYNSPLHF
TRBJ2-3,TRBV2,CASSEAQSTDTQYF
TRBJ2-7,TRBV6-1,CASSLAGDSYEQYF
TRBJ1-1,TRBV9,CASSAGGGRGTEAFF
TRBJ2-1,TRBV15,CATSTTATGSVQRNEQFF
TRBJ2-5,TRBV19,CASSRAYLPRVQETQYF
TRBJ2-7,TRBV7-6,CASSLTPGHVYEQYF
NA,TRBV30,CAWTDYNEQYF
TRBJ2-1,TRBV4-1,CASSQGRGGGNEQFF
TRBJ1-4,TRBV19,CASSPETGMVDEKLFF
TRBJ2-7,TRBV9,CASAEDRGADEQYF
TRBJ2-5,TRBV5-1,CASSPGLAGGLQETQYF
TRBJ1-2,TRBV29-1,CSALGTSLGSGGYTF
TRBJ2-1,TRBV5-6,CASSLVFANSYNEQFF
TRBJ1-2,TRBV30,CAWSVQGNSYGYTF
TRBJ1-2,TRBV7-9,CASSFGQGSGYGYTF
TRBJ2-5,TRBV5-6,CASSPGLAGGYQETQYF
TRBJ2-1,TRBV2,CASVRVSSYNEQFF
TRBJ2-4,TRBV13,CASSLTSGGSKNIQYF
TRBJ2-7,TRBV4-1,CASSQEASGSYEQYF
TRBJ1-1,TRBV10-1,CASRVGQSGEAFF
TRBJ1-1,TRBV29-1,CSVAKQGRVIEAFF
TRBJ1-3,TRBV12-5,CASGSQSSSGNTIYF
TRBJ2-7,TRBV6-5,CASSYSRERYEQYF
TRBJ2-7,TRBV4-1,CASSRLGTQPSYEQYF
TRBJ2-3,TRBV7-6,CASSLVPRGGTDTQYF